A selection of T cell receptor beta chains follows, all from one sample in a study of shared clonotypes between healthy human individuals. The assay was immunoSEQ multiplex PCR, and TCRdb's table has in-frame clones only and misses some. Among fewer than 200,000 clones, around 63% were seen once, and the ten largest hold about 10%. Sequenced input: memory CD4+ T cells sorted from blood. Source of these receptors: a man aged 25 to 40 in good health. CDR3s include the opening cysteine and the closing phenylalanine or tryptophan. The order of the fields is V gene, clone size, D gene, J gene, CDR3 protein, CDR3 DNA. A D gene is named only where the DNA matches it firmly. A clone size is listed for some rows: how often the clone was seen (once, few, many), or a class if it is expanded.

V gene: TRBV2
clone size: NA
D gene: NA
J gene: TRBJ2-5
CDR3 protein: CASSGGQAETQYF
CDR3 DNA: TGTGCCAGCTCCGGGGGGCAAGCAGAGACCCAGTACTTC

V gene: TRBV7-2
clone size: NA
D gene: NA
J gene: TRBJ1-1
CDR3 protein: CASSAIGTGNTEAFF
CDR3 DNA: TGTGCCAGCAGCGCAATAGGGACGGGGAACACTGAAGCTTTCTTT

V gene: TRBV7-8
clone size: few
D gene: NA
J gene: TRBJ2-7
CDR3 protein: CASSPSTGPYEQYF
CDR3 DNA: TGTGCCAGCAGCCCTTCGACGGGCCCCTACGAGCAGTACTTC

V gene: TRBV25-1
clone size: once
D gene: TRBD1
J gene: TRBJ1-4
CDR3 protein: CASSERTGGEKLFF
CDR3 DNA: TGTGCCAGCAGTGAACGGACAGGTGGTGAAAAACTGTTTTTT

V gene: TRBV29-1
clone size: NA
D gene: TRBD1
J gene: TRBJ1-1
CDR3 protein: CSVGTGRGPNTEAFF
CDR3 DNA: TGCAGCGTTGGGACAGGGAGGGGTCCGAACACTGAAGCTTTCTTT

V gene: TRBV10-3
clone size: few
D gene: NA
J gene: TRBJ2-3
CDR3 protein: CAISAGGEGTDTQYF
CDR3 DNA: TGTGCCATCAGTGCCGGCGGGGAAGGCACAGATACGCAGTATTTT

V gene: TRBV28
clone size: NA
D gene: NA
J gene: TRBJ1-3
CDR3 protein: CASRYEGASGNTIYF
CDR3 DNA: TGTGCCAGCAGATACGAGGGAGCCTCTGGAAACACCATATATTTT

V gene: TRBV5-4
clone size: NA
D gene: NA
J gene: TRBJ2-1
CDR3 protein: CASSLELTGVSYNEQFF
CDR3 DNA: TGTGCCAGCAGCTTGGAACTTACGGGAGTATCCTACAATGAGCAGTTCTTC

V gene: TRBV19
clone size: once
D gene: NA
J gene: TRBJ1-1
CDR3 protein: CASSAQVTNKKAFF
CDR3 DNA: TGTGCCAGTAGTGCTCAGGTGACGAATAAAAAAGCTTTCTTT

V gene: TRBV2
clone size: few
D gene: NA
J gene: TRBJ2-1
CDR3 protein: CASSEYNEQFF
CDR3 DNA: TGTGCCAGCAGCGAGTACAATGAGCAGTTCTTC

V gene: TRBV29-1
clone size: NA
D gene: NA
J gene: TRBJ2-2
CDR3 protein: CSVERWGGELFF
CDR3 DNA: TGCAGCGTTGAAAGGTGGGGCGGGGAGCTGTTTTTT

V gene: TRBV20-1
clone size: few
D gene: NA
J gene: TRBJ2-7
CDR3 protein: CSASSTYEQYF
CDR3 DNA: TGCAGTGCTAGTAGTACCTACGAGCAGTACTTC

V gene: TRBV28
clone size: once
D gene: NA
J gene: TRBJ1-2
CDR3 protein: CASSRQMINYGYTF
CDR3 DNA: TGTGCCAGCAGCCGACAGATGATAAACTATGGCTACACCTTC

V gene: TRBV7-6
clone size: few
D gene: NA
J gene: TRBJ1-2
CDR3 protein: CASSLGGRESGYTF
CDR3 DNA: TGTGCCAGCAGCTTAGGTGGCAGGGAATCTGGCTACACCTTC

V gene: TRBV18
clone size: NA
D gene: NA
J gene: TRBJ2-3
CDR3 protein: CASSRGPSTDTQYF
CDR3 DNA: TGTGCCAGCTCACGGGGTCCATCCACAGATACGCAGTATTTT

V gene: TRBV11-2
clone size: NA
D gene: NA
J gene: TRBJ2-1
CDR3 protein: CASSLVNGRSEQFF
CDR3 DNA: TGTGCCAGCAGCTTAGTGAACGGCAGGAGTGAGCAGTTCTTC